This T cell receptor (beta chain) was found in a study of blood T cell repertoires in COVID-19. In the study overall: The United States, Italy and Spain provided the acute and convalescent COVID-19 samples. From T cells, B-cell-depleted T cells, or PBMCs came the material, which was cDNA or gDNA.

The CDR3 is 18 residues long. Germline lookup yields CDR1 KGHDR and CDR2 SFDVKD. Germline trimming cut 3 bases from V and 2 bases from J; bases unmatched to any gene: 13. Under the authors' procedure: Estimates of nucleated cell counts were drawn from the amplification of reference gene primers. Generated by immunoSEQ multiplex PCR, the TCRdb table keeps only in-frame clones and is missing some. V, J and clone size were drawn from that table, and D and trimming were deduced from the DNA. The data hold under 300,000 clones, with about 89% observed a single time. The rearrangement links TRBV24-1 to TRBJ2-3; 7 positions agree with TRBD2. Sequenced sample: peripheral blood. This TCR was recovered from a woman between 35 and 50 years old who had recovered from COVID-19. The CDR3 spells CATSDPPSGEANTDTQYF. Written as DNA, the CDR3 is TGTGCCACCAGTGATCCCCCTAGCGGAGAGGCAAACACAGATACGCAGTATTTT.